The T cell receptor (beta chain) described here comes from a study of shared T cell receptors in the human thymus. Trimming removed 1 base from V and 3 bases from J, with 20 bases in between. The V gene's germline CDR1 is SGHTS and CDR2 YDEGEE. This CDR3 is built from 18 residues. Generated by immunoSEQ multiplex PCR, the TCRdb table keeps only in-frame clones and is missing some. The data contain hundreds of thousands of clones, about 89% of them singletons. These same records also appear under a second study, on human thymus T cells. That work contributes: The sample donors, healthy Finnish infants, were having corrective surgery for congenital heart defects. Resections from corrective heart surgery provided thymus tissue. Thymic and blood repertoires appeared to carry a bias in their V and J gene usage. Related research described strongly overlapping thymic repertoires in unrelated people.

The chain combines TRBV5-8 with TRBJ2-1; possibly TRBD2 for D (5 bases). The sequence was collected from a boy in the first two years of life with a congenital heart defect. The specimen sequenced was thymocytes. DNA for the CDR3: TGTGCCAGCAGCTTGAGTGATGAAAGGGAGAACCTCTACAATGAGCAGTTCTTC. This translates into CASSLSDERENLYNEQFF.